Included here is one T cell receptor (beta chain) sequence, with context. What it recognizes is unknown. This entry belongs to a study of memory CD4+ T cells and cytomegalovirus serostatus. General study points: Of under 200 reported CMV TCRbeta sequences, roughly 67 were found in memory CD4+ repertoires. The CMV-associated TCR signature appears largely within the CD4+ memory repertoire.

Sequencing used immunoSEQ multiplex PCR; TCRdb keeps in-frame clones, though not all of them. The sample yields around 53,000 clones, 70% to 85% seen once. The sort gate was single viable CD3+CD4+CD8-CD45RO+ cells for memory CD4+ T cells. Serostatus was set by detecting CMV pp150, pp28, p38, p52 IgG. This CDR3 comprises 15 residues. Germline V lookup: CDR1 MNHNS, CDR2 SASEGT. Trimming stripped 2 bases from V and 0 bases from J, with 11 bases between. Sequencing input: memory CD4+ T cells from blood. The TCR was taken from an adult in good health and CMV-seronegative. The chain uses TRBV6-1 and TRBJ2-7, with D possibly being TRBD1 (6 bases). The CDR3 DNA reads as TGTGCCAGCAGTGAATTCGGACAGAGCTCCTACGAGCAGTACTTC. It codes for CASSEFGQSSYEQYF.